This T cell receptor beta chain is from a study of blood T cell repertoires in COVID-19. Study context: T cells, B-cell-depleted T cells, or PBMCs provided the cDNA or gDNA that served as material.

In the authors' methods: Amplifying reference gene primers gave estimates of nucleated cell counts. Sequencing used immunoSEQ multiplex PCR; TCRdb keeps in-frame clones, though not all of them. The DNA was the basis for D and trimming; V, J and clone size are from that table. The sample carries about 210,000 clones, around 85% recorded once. Germline CDR1 SGHDN, CDR2 FVKESK. Trimming shortened V by 4 bases and J by 3 bases, and 15 bases separated the two germline ends. CDR3 length: 15 amino acids. Sequences were obtained from peripheral blood. This receptor was taken from a man aged 40-49 years with acute or convalescent COVID-19. This chain links TRBV14 with TRBJ1-2; D is unclear. CDR3 region: CASSPHEEVHYGYTF. The CDR3 DNA sequence: TGTGCCAGCAGCCCCCACGAGGAGGTCCACTATGGCTACACCTTC.